The 13 T cell receptor beta chains in this list originate from one sample, sequenced in a study of blood T cell repertoires in COVID-19. The repertoire was sequenced with immunoSEQ multiplex PCR; TCRdb's copy has only in-frame clones and lacks some. The sample lists about 360,000 clones, around 87% occurring once. The sample taken for sequencing was PBMCs or T cells enriched from blood (not recorded which). These receptors were collected from a man aged 40-55 years in a cohort exposed to, infected with or recovered from COVID-19 (not recorded which).

The chain recombines TRBV6-5 with TRBJ2-5; 8 nucleotides align to TRBD2. The CDR3 sequence is 15 residues long. The J segment lost 1 base and the V segment lost 6 bases, leaving 7 bases of the junction unmatched. Germline CDR1 reads MNHEY; CDR2 reads SVGAGI. CDR3 in DNA: TGTGCCAGCAGCAGGAGCGGGAGTCTCCAAGAGACCCAGTACTTC. As protein: CASSRSGSLQETQYF.

This clone was observed a few times. The V gene is TRBV15, the J gene TRBJ2-7; possibly TRBD2 for D (6 bases). V gave up 2 bases and J gave up 6 bases, with 11 bases separating them. CDR3 size: 13 residues. CDR1 is LNHNV, CDR2 YYDKDF, per germline (reference sequence). CDR3 nucleotide sequence: TGTGCCACCAGCAGAAATGGGGGGATCGAGCAGTACTTC. Its protein is CATSRNGGIEQYF. The full variable domain, with the rest looked up from reference TRBV15 and TRBJ2-7, is DAMVIQNPRYQVTQFGKPVTLSCSQTLNHNVMYWYQQKSSQAPKLLFHYYDKDFNNEADTPDNFQSRRPNTSFCFLDIRSPGLGDTAMYLCATSRNGGIEQYFGPGTRLTVT.

The V gene is TRBV27, the J gene TRBJ1-1, with TRBD1 identical over 7 bases. The CDR3 contains 13 residues. Germline assignment: CDR1 MNHEY and CDR2 SMNVEV (reference sequence). The ends lost 8 bases at V and 4 bases at J; junction bases unmatched: 7. CDR3 loop: CASGRQGSTEAFF. The DNA of the CDR3 is TGTGCCAGCGGTCGACAGGGAAGCACTGAAGCTTTCTTT.

The gene calls are TRBV11-1 and TRBJ2-7; 9 bases are shared with TRBD1. This CDR3 is 14 amino acids long. The V gene's germline CDR1 is SGHAT and CDR2 FQDESV (reference sequence). The J segment lost 7 bases and the V segment lost 3 bases, leaving 7 bases of the junction unmatched. CDR3 in DNA: TGTGCCAGCAGCTTGACAGGGGGAGTCAGGGAGCAGTACTTC. It encodes CASSLTGGVREQYF.

This chain joins TRBV6-2 or TRBV6-3 and TRBJ1-1, with D uncertain. The germline CDR1 and CDR2 sequences are MNHEY and SVGEGT. V was shortened by 5 bases and J by 6 bases, with 13 bases between the two germline ends. CDR3 length: 13 residues. CDR3 amino acids: CASSLTRRAEAFF. The CDR3 DNA reads as TGTGCCAGCAGTCTAACCAGGAGGGCTGAAGCTTTCTTT.

Comments on this clone: Other DNA sequences from this sample encode an identical CDR3 as well. The rearrangement links TRBV30 to TRBJ1-1; perhaps TRBD1 as D (5 bases). Trimming stripped 0 bases from V and 8 bases from J, with 10 bases between. CDR3 length: 12 amino acids. Germline loops: CDR1 GTSNPN, CDR2 SVGIG (reference sequence). The CDR3 DNA reads TGTGCCTGGAGTGTAAGGGGCTCCGAAGCTTTCTTT. It is translated as CAWSVRGSEAFF.

The V gene is TRBV3-1 (or the pseudogene TRBV3-2), the J gene TRBJ2-5; tentatively, D is TRBD2 (6 bases). Germline assignment: CDR1 LGHDT and CDR2 YNNKEL (reference sequence). The CDR3 has 15 residues. The V gene lost 4 bases and the J gene lost 9 bases, with 21 bases spanning the gap. This chain's CDR3 is CASSPPRSGAHPQYF. CDR3 sequence (DNA): TGTGCCAGCAGCCCCCCCCGGTCGGGAGCCCACCCCCAGTACTTC.

The chain links TRBV7-5 to TRBJ2-1; TRBD2 was called by the table and not checked on the DNA. TRBV7-5 is flagged as a pseudogene. CDR3 length equals 21 residues. The CDR3, as DNA: TGTGTCAGAAGCTTAAAGGTTTATCGACGGAGGTGGGGTCGCTCCTACAATGAGCAGTTCTTC. The encoded protein is CVRSLKVYRRRWGRSYNEQFF.

V gene TRBV7-9 combines with J gene TRBJ1-6; 7 nucleotides match TRBD1. Germline assignment: CDR1 SEHNR and CDR2 FQNEAQ (reference sequence). V lost 5 bases to trimming and J lost 4 bases; unmatched junction nucleotides: 5. The CDR3 spans 15 residues. In DNA, the CDR3 is TGTGCCAGCAGCGCGGGGACAGATTATAATTCACCCCTCCACTTT. This translates into CASSAGTDYNSPLHF.

The chain has TRBV6-5 and TRBJ2-5; D is undetermined. The CDR3 covers 11 residues. The V gene lost 8 bases and the J gene lost 7 bases, with 11 bases spanning the gap. Germline V gene data show CDR1 as MNHEY and CDR2 as SVGAGI. CDR3 in amino acids: CASHQAGTQYF. CDR3 coding DNA: TGTGCCAGCCACCAGGCAGGGACCCAGTACTTC.

This clone was seen a single time. The gene calls are TRBV13 and TRBJ1-4; the match to TRBD1 covers 9 bases. Germline CDR1 reads PRHDT; CDR2 reads FYEKMQ (reference sequence). The CDR3 runs 16 residues. V shed 5 bases and J 4 bases; nucleotides not matched to a gene: 8. The CDR3 reads CASSRRTGAFNEKLFF. CDR3 nucleotides: TGTGCCAGCAGCAGGCGGACAGGGGCCTTTAATGAAAAACTGTTTTTT.

This chain uses TRBV29-1 with TRBJ1-3, with a tentative D call TRBD1 (6 bases). Per the germline V gene, CDR1 is SQVTM and CDR2 is ANQGSEA. The CDR3 contains 13 residues. V was clipped by 4 bases and J by 3 bases, with 10 bases between them. Written as DNA, the CDR3 is TGCAGCGTTGGACAGGAGGTTGGAAACACCATATATTTT. Protein: CSVGQEVGNTIYF.

The chain is built from TRBV28 and TRBJ2-5; D unclear. CDR3 size: 13 residues. From germline, CDR1 is MDHEN and CDR2 SYDVKM. V lost 3 bases and J 4 bases, leaving 9 bases between the germline ends. The CDR3 reads CASSFPPRETQYF. The CDR3 nucleotides are TGTGCCAGCAGTTTCCCCCCCCGAGAGACCCAGTACTTC.